This T cell receptor (beta chain) is drawn from a study of shared clonotypes between healthy human individuals. The CDR3 length is 15 residues. The germline CDR1 and CDR2 sequences are KGHSH and LQKENI. V was pared by 1 base and J by 4 bases, with 11 bases between. Clones were sequenced by immunoSEQ multiplex PCR, and TCRdb holds only the in-frame ones, with some missing. The sample lists about 2.4 million clones, 93% occurring once. Adult donors, all healthy and HIV-negative, had no recent acute infections or vaccinations. CD4+ cell separation produced CD45RA+ naive and CD45RA-negative memory subsets.

The receptor was derived from a man aged 18 to 35 in good health. Some clones in this sample may be carry-over from other donors' samples. Sequencing used naive CD4+ T cells from PBMCs. Subset meaning: CD45RA+ positively selected. The V and J genes are TRBV18 and TRBJ2-1; D perhaps matches TRBD1 (6 bases). This CDR3 is CASSPLGTIYNEQFF. CDR3 DNA: TGTGCCAGCTCACCACTGGGGACAATTTACAATGAGCAGTTCTTC.